This T cell receptor beta chain appears in the sequencing data of a study of tumor and adjacent non-tumor tissue in lung cancer. As regards this clonotype: Its specificity is unknown. Because the CDR3 is missing its conserved closing phenylalanine or tryptophan, this is likely a read error.

V shed 6 bases and J shed 6 bases, with 10 bases lying between them. The CDR3 runs 12 residues. In germline, CDR1 is MNHEY, CDR2 SVGAGI. Three rounds of nested PCR, following a modified ARM-PCR protocol, produced the TCRbeta library. TCRdb recomputed calls from the multiplex PCR reads with MiXCR, one row per CDR3 protein. The data hold some 73,000 distinct CDR3 sequences, with roughly 80% observed a single time. No cell sorting was done before RNA was extracted from the tissue. Distant lung tissue was collected more than 3 cm away from the tumor edge. Study results and caveats: Patients with more diverse tumor TCRs had worse survival. Normal lung showed higher cumulative top 100 clone frequency than tumor. Compared with tumor, normal lung showed significantly lower TCR diversity.

Material: distant non-tumor lung tissue. The sequence was obtained from a man aged 55 to 70 with non-small cell lung cancer. The genes are TRBV6-5 and TRBJ2-3; D is unresolved. The CDR3 spells CASSGDTDTQYL. CDR3 DNA sequence: TGTGCCAGCAGCGGAGACACTGATACGCAGTATCTT.